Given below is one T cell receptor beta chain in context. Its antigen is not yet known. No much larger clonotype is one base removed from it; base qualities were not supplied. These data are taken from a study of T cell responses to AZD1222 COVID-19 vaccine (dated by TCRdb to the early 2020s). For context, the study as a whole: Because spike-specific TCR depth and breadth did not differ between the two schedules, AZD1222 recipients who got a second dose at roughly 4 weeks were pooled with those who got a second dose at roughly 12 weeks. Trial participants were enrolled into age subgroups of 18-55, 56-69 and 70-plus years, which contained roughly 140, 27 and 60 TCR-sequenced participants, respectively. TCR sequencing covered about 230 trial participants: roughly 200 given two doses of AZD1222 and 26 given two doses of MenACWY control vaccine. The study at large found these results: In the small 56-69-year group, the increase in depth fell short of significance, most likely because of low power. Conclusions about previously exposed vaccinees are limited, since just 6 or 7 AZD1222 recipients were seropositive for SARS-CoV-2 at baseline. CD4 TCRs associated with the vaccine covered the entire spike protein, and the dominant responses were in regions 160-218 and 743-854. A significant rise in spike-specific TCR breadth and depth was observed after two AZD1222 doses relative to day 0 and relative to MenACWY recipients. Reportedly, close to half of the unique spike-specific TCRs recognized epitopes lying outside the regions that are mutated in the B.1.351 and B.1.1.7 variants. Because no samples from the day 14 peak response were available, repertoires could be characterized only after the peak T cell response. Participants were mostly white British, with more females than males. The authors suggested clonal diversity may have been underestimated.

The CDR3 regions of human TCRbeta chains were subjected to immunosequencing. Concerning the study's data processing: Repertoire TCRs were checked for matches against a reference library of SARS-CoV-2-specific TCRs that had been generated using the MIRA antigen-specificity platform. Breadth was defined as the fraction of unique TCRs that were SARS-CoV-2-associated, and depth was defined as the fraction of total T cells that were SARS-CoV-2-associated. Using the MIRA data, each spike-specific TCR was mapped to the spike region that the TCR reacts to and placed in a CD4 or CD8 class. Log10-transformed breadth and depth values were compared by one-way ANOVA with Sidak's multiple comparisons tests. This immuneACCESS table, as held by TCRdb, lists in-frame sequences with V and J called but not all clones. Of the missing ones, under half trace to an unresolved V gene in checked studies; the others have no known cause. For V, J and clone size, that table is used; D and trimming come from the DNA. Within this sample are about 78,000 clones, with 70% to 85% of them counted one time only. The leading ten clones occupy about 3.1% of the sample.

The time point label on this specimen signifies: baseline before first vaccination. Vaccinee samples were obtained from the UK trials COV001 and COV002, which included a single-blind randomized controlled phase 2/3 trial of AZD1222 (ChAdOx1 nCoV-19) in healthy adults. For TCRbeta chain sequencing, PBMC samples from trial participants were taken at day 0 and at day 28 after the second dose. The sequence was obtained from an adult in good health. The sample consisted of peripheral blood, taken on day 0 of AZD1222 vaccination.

The CDR3 protein: CASSLQGNSGNTIYF. The DNA sequence follows: TGTGCCAGCAGTCTCCAGGGGAACTCTGGAAACACCATATATTTT. The V and J genes are TRBV6-5 and TRBJ1-3; the D gene is perhaps TRBD1, from 6 matching bases. The germline V gene provides CDR1 MNHEY and CDR2 SVGAGI. The junction carries 11 bases between V and J, which are trimmed by 5 bases and 0 bases respectively. The CDR3 measures 15 amino acids from cysteine to phenylalanine. Only the CDR3 DNA is retained, 45 bases long and in frame from the first base.